This TCR beta chain is from a study of tumor and adjacent non-tumor tissue in lung cancer. Across the study: The patients, 10 to 11 men and a handful of women, were about 31 to 80 with stage I to III disease. On average, productive TCRbeta reads reached a few million per sample. Study results and caveats: Top 100 clones took a larger repertoire share in normal lung.

About this clonotype itself: Its antigen is currently unknown. A read error may explain this, as a much larger clone is one base away.

A modified ARM-PCR protocol with three rounds of nested PCR amplified TCRbeta. TCRdb recomputed calls from the multiplex PCR reads with MiXCR, one row per CDR3 protein. The sample consists of around 200,000 distinct CDR3 sequences, 70% to 75% of them appearing once. This sample's RNA came from whole unsorted tissue. Chemotherapy-naive patients with new lung cancer underwent thoracic surgery in China, August–late 2014. Looked up from germline, CDR1 is DFQATT and CDR2 is SNEGSKA (reference sequence). This CDR3 region has 16 residues. The chain carries TRBV20-1 and TRBJ2-2, with 10 positions matching TRBD1. The clonotype comes from a man in his sixties with non-small cell lung cancer. The sequenced sample consisted of lung tumor tissue. CDR3 in amino acids: CSTRDPRQGATGELFF. The CDR3 nucleotides are TGCAGTACTAGAGACCCACGACAGGGGGCCACCGGGGAGCTGTTTTTT.